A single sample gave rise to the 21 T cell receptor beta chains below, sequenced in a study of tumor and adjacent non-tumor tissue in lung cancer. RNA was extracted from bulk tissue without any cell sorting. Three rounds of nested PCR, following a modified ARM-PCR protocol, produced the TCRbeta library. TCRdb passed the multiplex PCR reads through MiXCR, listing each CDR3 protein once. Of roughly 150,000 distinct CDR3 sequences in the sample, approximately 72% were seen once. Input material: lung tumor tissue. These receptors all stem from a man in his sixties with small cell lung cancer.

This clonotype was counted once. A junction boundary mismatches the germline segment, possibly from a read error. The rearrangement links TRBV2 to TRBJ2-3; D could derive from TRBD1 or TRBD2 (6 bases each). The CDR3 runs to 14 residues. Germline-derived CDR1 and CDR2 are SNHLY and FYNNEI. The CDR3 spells CASSSTGGPDTQYF. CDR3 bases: TGCGCCAGCAGTAGTACCGGGGGCCCAGATACGCAGTATTTT.

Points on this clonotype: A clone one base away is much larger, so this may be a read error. CDR3: CASSQVGDSDTQHF. The CDR3 bases are TGTGCCAGCAGCCAAGTAGGTGACTCAGATACGCAGCATTTT. V and J are TRBV4-2 and TRBJ2-3; D remains ambiguous. TRBJ1-5 explains the end of the DNA better; the J call may be wrong. This CDR3 has 14 residues. Germline assignment: CDR1 LGHNA and CDR2 YNFKEQ.

CDR3 in amino acids: CTSSLLDGYYEQYF. CDR3 nucleotides: TGTACAAGCAGTTTATTGGACGGTTACTACGAGCAGTACTTC. This sequence joins TRBV28 and TRBJ2-7; unclear D gene. CDR1 MDHEN and CDR2 SYDVKM come from the germline V gene. The CDR3 runs to 14 residues. The complete variable domain, with remaining parts taken from reference TRBV28 and TRBJ2-7, reads DVKVTQSSRYLVKRTGEKVFLECVQDMDHENMFWYRQDPGLGLRLIYFSYDVKMKEKGDIPEGYSVSREKKERFSLILESASTNQTSMYLCTSSLLDGYYEQYFGPGTRLTVT.

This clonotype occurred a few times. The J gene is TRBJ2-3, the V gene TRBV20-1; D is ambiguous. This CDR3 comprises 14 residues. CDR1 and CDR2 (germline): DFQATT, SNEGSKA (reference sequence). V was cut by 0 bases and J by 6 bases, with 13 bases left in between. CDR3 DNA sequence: TGCAGTGCTAGAGATTTCTCTAGAACCGATACGCAGTATTTT. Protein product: CSARDFSRTDTQYF.

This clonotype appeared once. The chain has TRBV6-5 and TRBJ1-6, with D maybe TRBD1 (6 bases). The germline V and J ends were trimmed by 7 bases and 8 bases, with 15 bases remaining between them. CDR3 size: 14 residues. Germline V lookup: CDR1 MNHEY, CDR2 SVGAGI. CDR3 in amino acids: CASKGVRFHSPLHF. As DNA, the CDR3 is TGTGCCAGCAAGGGGGTCCGGTTCCATTCACCCCTCCACTTT.

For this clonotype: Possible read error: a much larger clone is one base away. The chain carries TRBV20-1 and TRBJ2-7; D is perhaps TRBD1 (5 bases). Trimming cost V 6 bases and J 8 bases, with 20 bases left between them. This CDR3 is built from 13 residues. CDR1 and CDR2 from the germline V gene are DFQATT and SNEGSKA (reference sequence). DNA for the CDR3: TGCAGTGCGAATCTGCCAGGGTATCACAAGCAGTACTTC. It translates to CSANLPGYHKQYF.

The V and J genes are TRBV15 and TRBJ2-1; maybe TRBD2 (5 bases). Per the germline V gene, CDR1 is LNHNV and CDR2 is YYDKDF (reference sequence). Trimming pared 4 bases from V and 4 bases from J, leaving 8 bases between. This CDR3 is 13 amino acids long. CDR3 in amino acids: CATSTSGYNEQFF. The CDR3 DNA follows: TGTGCCACCAGCACCTCGGGGTACAATGAGCAGTTCTTC.

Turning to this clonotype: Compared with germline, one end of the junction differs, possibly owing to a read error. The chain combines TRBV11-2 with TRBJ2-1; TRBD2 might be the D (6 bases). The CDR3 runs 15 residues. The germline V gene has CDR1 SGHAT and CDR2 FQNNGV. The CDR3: CASSPGTPEYNEECF. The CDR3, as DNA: TGTGCCAGCAGCCCCGGGACTCCGGAGTACAATGAGGAGTGCTTC.

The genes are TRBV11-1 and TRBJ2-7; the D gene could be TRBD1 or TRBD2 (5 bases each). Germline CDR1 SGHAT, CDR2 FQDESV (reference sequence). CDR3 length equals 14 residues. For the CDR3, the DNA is TGTGCCATCACCTTTGGGGGACCCTCCTACGAGCAGTACGTA. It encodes CAITFGGPSYEQYV.

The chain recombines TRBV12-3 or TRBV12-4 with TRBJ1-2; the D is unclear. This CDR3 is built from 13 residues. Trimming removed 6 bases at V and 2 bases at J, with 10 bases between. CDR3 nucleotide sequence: TGTGCCAGCAGCCGGAGAGGGAACTATGGCTACACCTTC. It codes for CASSRRGNYGYTF.

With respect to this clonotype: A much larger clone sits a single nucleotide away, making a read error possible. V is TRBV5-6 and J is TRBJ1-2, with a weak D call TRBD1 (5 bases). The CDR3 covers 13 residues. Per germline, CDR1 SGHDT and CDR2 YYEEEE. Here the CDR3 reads CVSSLTEGYGYTF. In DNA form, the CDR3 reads TGTGTCAGCAGTTTGACAGAGGGCTATGGCTACACCTTC.

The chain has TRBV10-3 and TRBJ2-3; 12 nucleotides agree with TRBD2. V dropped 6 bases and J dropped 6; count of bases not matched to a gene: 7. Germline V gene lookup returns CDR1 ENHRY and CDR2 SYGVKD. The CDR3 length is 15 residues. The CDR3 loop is CAIRQLAGGPDTQYF. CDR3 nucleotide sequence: TGTGCCATCAGGCAGCTAGCGGGAGGGCCGGATACGCAGTATTTT.

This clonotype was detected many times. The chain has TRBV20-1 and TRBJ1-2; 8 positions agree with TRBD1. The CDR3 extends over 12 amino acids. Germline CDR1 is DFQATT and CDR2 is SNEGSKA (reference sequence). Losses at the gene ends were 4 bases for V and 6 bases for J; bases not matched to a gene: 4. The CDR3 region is CSATRTGHGYTF. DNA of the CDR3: TGCAGTGCTACCCGGACAGGGCATGGCTACACCTTC.

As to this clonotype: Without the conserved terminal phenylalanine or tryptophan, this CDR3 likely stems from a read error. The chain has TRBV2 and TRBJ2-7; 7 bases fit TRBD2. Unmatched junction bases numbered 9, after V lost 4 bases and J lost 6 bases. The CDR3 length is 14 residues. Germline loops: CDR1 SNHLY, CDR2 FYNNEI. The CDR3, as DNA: TGTGCCAGCAGTGTCCGCGGGAGCCCCTCCGAGCAGTACCTC. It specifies CASSVRGSPSEQYL.

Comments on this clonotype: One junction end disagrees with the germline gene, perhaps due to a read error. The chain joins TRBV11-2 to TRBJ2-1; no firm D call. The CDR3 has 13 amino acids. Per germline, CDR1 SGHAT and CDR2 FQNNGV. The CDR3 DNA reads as TGTGCCAGCAGCCTAGGACGGTGGGTTGAGCAGTCCTTC. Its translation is CASSLGRWVEQSF.

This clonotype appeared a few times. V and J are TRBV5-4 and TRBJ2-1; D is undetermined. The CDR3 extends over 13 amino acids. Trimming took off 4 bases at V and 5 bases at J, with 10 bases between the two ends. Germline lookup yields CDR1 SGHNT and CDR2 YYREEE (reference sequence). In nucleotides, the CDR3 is TGTGCCAGCAGCAAGGACCGTAACAATGAGCAGTTCTTC. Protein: CASSKDRNNEQFF.

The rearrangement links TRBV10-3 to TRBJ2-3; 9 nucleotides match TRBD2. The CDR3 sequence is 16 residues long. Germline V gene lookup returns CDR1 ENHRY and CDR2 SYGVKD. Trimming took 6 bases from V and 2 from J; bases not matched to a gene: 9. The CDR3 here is CAIRDRLAGFTDTQYF. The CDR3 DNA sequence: TGTGCCATCAGGGATAGGCTAGCGGGGTTCACAGATACGCAGTATTTT.

In DNA, the CDR3 is TGTGCCAGCAGTTTAGGGGGACAGGGAGCATATTGCTACACCTTC. Its protein product is CASSLGGQGAYCYTF. This chain uses TRBV12-3 or TRBV12-4 with TRBJ1-2; 9 bases map to TRBD1. The CDR3 extends over 15 amino acids. Trimming at V came to 1 base and at J to 9 bases, leaving 9 bases not matched to a gene.

The CDR3 loop reads CASGPVSYGYTF. Written as DNA, the CDR3 is TGTGCCAGCGGCCCGGTGAGCTATGGCTACACCTTC. The chain has TRBV7-9 and TRBJ1-2; no clear D gene. V lost 8 bases, J lost 4 bases, and 11 bases lay in between. Germline CDR1 is SEHNR and CDR2 is FQNEAQ (reference sequence). CDR3 length: 12 residues. The whole variable domain, filled in from reference TRBV7-9 and TRBJ1-2, reads DTGVSQNPRHKITKRGQNVTFRCDPISEHNRLYWYRQTLGQGPEFLTYFQNEAQLEKSRLLSDRFSAERPKGSFSTLEIQRTEQGDSAMYLCASGPVSYGYTFGSGTRLTVV.

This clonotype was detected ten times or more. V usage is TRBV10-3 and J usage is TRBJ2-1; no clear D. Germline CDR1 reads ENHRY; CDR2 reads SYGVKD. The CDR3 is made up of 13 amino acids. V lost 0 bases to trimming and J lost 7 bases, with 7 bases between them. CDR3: CAISESVGNEQFF. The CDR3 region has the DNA TGTGCCATCAGTGAGTCGGTTGGGAATGAGCAGTTCTTC.

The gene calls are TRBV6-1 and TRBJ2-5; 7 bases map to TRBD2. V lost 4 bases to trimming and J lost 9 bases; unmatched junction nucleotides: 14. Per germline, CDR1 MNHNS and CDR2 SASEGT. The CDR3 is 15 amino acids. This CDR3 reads CASSVLRLAARPQYF. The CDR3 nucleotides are TGTGCCAGCAGTGTACTCCGACTAGCTGCAAGGCCCCAGTACTTC.